A selection of T cell receptor beta chains follows, all from one sample in a study of neurological immune-mediated disorders. From the 5' RACE reads, TCRdb called clonotypes with MiXCR, one entry per CDR3 protein. The data hold more than 45,000 distinct CDR3 sequences, with 3% to 4% observed a single time. The sample comprised PBMCs. These receptors were collected from a middle-aged man with multiple sclerosis. CDR3s include the opening cysteine and the closing phenylalanine or tryptophan. Each record gives: D gene, J gene, V gene, clone size, CDR3 DNA, CDR3 protein. A D gene is named only where the DNA matches it firmly. The size of a clone is reported for some rows only, either as once, few or many, or as a class for expanded clones.

NA | TRBJ2-3 | TRBV7-6 | many | TGTGCCAGCAGCTTAACAGGGTCAGCAAGCACAGATACGCAGTATTTT | CASSLTGSASTDTQYF
NA | TRBJ1-4 | TRBV20-1 | many | TGCAGTGCTAGAGATAAACCAACTAATGAAAAACTGTTTTTT | CSARDKPTNEKLFF
TRBD1 | TRBJ2-5 | TRBV29-1 | many | TGCAGCGTCGACCCCGGACAGGAAGAGACCCAGTACTTC | CSVDPGQEETQYF
NA | TRBJ2-3 | TRBV5-6 | few | TGTGCCAGCAGCGTCCAGGGTGCAGGGTCAGGCTCCGACACAGATACGCAGTATTTT | CASSVQGAGSGSDTDTQYF
NA | TRBJ2-2 | TRBV4-1 | many | TGCGCCAGCAGCCAAGAAAATTCTCGGACCGGGGAGCTGTTTTTT | CASSQENSRTGELFF
NA | TRBJ1-2 | TRBV7-3 | many | TGTGCCAGCAGCCCCTCCGCCGGGAACTATGGCTACACCTTC | CASSPSAGNYGYTF
TRBD1 | TRBJ2-3 | TRBV20-1 | many | TGCAGTGCTGGGACAGGGAAGGCAGATACGCAGTATTTT | CSAGTGKADTQYF
TRBD1 | TRBJ2-3 | TRBV28 | many | TGTGCCAGCAGAACCGGGACAGGGTCAGATACGCAGTATTTT | CASRTGTGSDTQYF
TRBD1 | TRBJ1-5 | TRBV7-2 | many | TGTGCCAGCAGCTTCGACAGGGATCAGCCCCAGCATTTT | CASSFDRDQPQHF
NA | TRBJ2-7 | TRBV5-1 | many | TGCGCCAGCAGCTTGGAAGACAGGACGGTTGACGAGCAGTACTTC | CASSLEDRTVDEQYF
NA | TRBJ1-2 | TRBV6-2/TRBV6-3 | many | TGTGCCAGCAGTTACTATGTCCATTCGAGCTACACCTTC | CASSYYVHSSYTF
NA | TRBJ2-5 | TRBV30 | many | TGTGCCTGGAGTGTAGGGATTCTCAAGACCCAGTACTTC | CAWSVGILKTQYF
NA | TRBJ2-1 | TRBV6-2/TRBV6-3 | many | TGTGCCTGCTCTGGGGGGCACGGTGAGCAGTTCTTC | CACSGGHGEQFF
NA | TRBJ2-7 | TRBV9 | many | TGTGCCAGCAGCCTTACCGGGACACACTTTTACGAGCAGTACTTC | CASSLTGTHFYEQYF
NA | TRBJ2-1 | TRBV5-1 | many | TGCGCCAGCAGCCTAGACCGGACCTCTAGGCATGAGCAGTTCTTC | CASSLDRTSRHEQFF
TRBD1 | TRBJ1-1 | TRBV5-1 | many | TGCGCCAGCAGCCCCGGACAGGGGACCACTGAAGCTTTCTTT | CASSPGQGTTEAFF
TRBD1 | TRBJ1-1 | TRBV7-9 | many | TGTGCCAGCAGCCCGAGGGGGGACAGGGCAGATGAAGCTTTCTTT | CASSPRGDRADEAFF
TRBD2 | TRBJ2-1 | TRBV5-1 | NA | TGCGCCAGCAGCTGGAACGCGGGGGGGCCCCCCTATGAGCAGTTCTTC | CASSWNAGGPPYEQFF
TRBD1 | TRBJ2-2 | TRBV29-1 | many | TGCAGCGTTGGGAGACAGGGTTACCCCGGGGAGCTGTTTTTT | CSVGRQGYPGELFF
NA | TRBJ2-3 | TRBV10-3 | many | TGTGCCATCGAAGAGTGGAATACGCAGTATTTT | CAIEEWNTQYF
NA | TRBJ1-1 | TRBV20-1 | many | TGCAGTGCTAGTAGAACGTACACTGAAGCTTTCTTT | CSASRTYTEAFF
TRBD2 | TRBJ2-5 | TRBV6-5 | many | TGTGCCAGCCGATTTTTAGCGGGGGTAGAGACCCAGTACTTC | CASRFLAGVETQYF
NA | TRBJ1-6 | TRBV7-6 | many | TGTGCCAGCAGCGTAACTGACTATAATTCACCCCTCCACTTT | CASSVTDYNSPLHF
TRBD2 | TRBJ2-1 | TRBV20-1 | many | TGCAATGCTAGAGGTCTAGCGGGGGCGGGGGATGAGCAGTTCTTC | CNARGLAGAGDEQFF
NA | TRBJ2-2 | TRBV7-9 | many | TGTGCCAGCAGCTTTTTTTCGCGTGCCGGGGAGCTGTTTTTT | CASSFFSRAGELFF
NA | TRBJ2-3 | TRBV5-1 | many | TGCGCCAGCAGCTTGAACCTTTTCATAGATACGCAGTATTTT | CASSLNLFIDTQYF
NA | TRBJ1-5 | TRBV12-1 | NA | TGTGCCAGCAGCTTTCAGTCAGATAGCAATCAGCCCCAGCATTTT | CASSFQSDSNQPQHF
NA | TRBJ2-2 | TRBV15 | many | TGTGCCACCAGCAGCCCCTTAGGGCCCGGGGAGCTGTTTTTT | CATSSPLGPGELFF
NA | TRBJ2-1 | TRBV28 | many | TGTGGTAGCACCTTTAAGGGGGGGGGTTACAGTGAGCAGTTCTTC | CGSTFKGGGYSEQFF
NA | TRBJ1-5 | TRBV5-1 | many | TGCGCCAGCAGCTTGTCTGGGGGGGACGGGCAGCCCCAGCATTTT | CASSLSGGDGQPQHF
NA | TRBJ2-1 | TRBV5-1 | many | TGCGCCAGCAGCTTGGTAGAGGGGAGCGGACAGTTCTTC | CASSLVEGSGQFF